This TCR beta chain emerged from a study of glioma-infiltrating T cells after dendritic cell vaccination. At the level of the study: Between the early 2000s and the early 2010s, patients got autologous tumor lysate-pulsed dendritic cell vaccines.

Time point given: after dendritic cell vaccination, including at tumor progression/relapse. Before vaccination, two weeks after the third vaccination, and at progression, PBMC were collected. The assay was immunoSEQ multiplex PCR, and TCRdb's table has in-frame clones only and misses some. The sample consists of tens of thousands of clones, around 86% of them appearing once. The sequence was collected from a human donor with glioblastoma. Sequences were derived from blood, sampled after dendritic cell vaccination.

The CDR3 spells CASSVTGLQETQYF. In DNA form, the CDR3 reads TGCGCCAGCAGCGTAACAGGGCTCCAAGAGACCCAGTACTTC. The J gene is TRBJ2-5, the V gene TRBV5-1, with a possible D match to TRBD1 (6 bases). This CDR3 region has 14 residues. Germline V gene data show CDR1 as SGHRS and CDR2 as YFSETQ. V was cut by 4 bases and J by 1 base, with 11 bases left in between.